This record covers a single TCR beta chain. What it binds is unknown. This record belongs to a study of T cell responses to AZD1222 COVID-19 vaccine. Study details: Second-dose intervals of approximately 4 or approximately 12 weeks were pooled.

Study outcomes and limitations: It was only after the peak T cell response that any repertoires were sampled. Only a handful of AZD1222 recipients, several in all, had baseline seropositivity. Reportedly, nearly half the spike-specific TCRs target unmutated variant regions.

With 1 base removed from V and 4 bases from J, the gap between germline ends came to 6 bases. This CDR3 is built from 13 residues. Germline V gives CDR1 LGHNA, CDR2 YSLEER. Assay used: immunoSEQ multiplex PCR; TCRdb lists only in-frame clones, some missing. The sample yields about 98,000 clones, over 75% seen once. This rearrangement joins TRBV4-3 to TRBJ2-3; the D is unclear. This specimen consisted of peripheral blood, obtained on day 0 of AZD1222 vaccination. The receptor comes from an adult in good health. DNA of the CDR3: TGCGCCAGCAGCCAAGGAGAATCAGATACGCAGTATTTT. Residues: CASSQGESDTQYF.